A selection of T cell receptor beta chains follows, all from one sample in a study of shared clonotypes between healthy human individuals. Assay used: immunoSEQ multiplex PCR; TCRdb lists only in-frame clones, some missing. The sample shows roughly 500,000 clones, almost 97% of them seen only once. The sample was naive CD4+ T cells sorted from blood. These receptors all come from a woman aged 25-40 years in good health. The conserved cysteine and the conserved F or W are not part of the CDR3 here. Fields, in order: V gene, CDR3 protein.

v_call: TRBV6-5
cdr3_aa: ASSYQEGASYEQY

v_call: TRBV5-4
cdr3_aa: ASSPRVDRHRGNQPQH

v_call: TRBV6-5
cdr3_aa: ASSYSGEAF

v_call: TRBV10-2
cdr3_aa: ASSESGPSNQPQH

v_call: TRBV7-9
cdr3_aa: ASSLGGRREKLF

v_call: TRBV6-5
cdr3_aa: ASSYSMLDTQY

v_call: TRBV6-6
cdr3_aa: ASSYSTTNEQF

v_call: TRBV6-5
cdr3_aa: ASSFVRGERTEAF

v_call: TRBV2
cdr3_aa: ASSENRHSNQPQH

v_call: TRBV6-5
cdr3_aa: ASSVVGFEAF

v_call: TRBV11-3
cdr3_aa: ASSLGPNRGLDEQY